This is a list of T cell receptor beta chains from one sample in a study of blood T cell repertoires in COVID-19. The method was immunoSEQ multiplex PCR; TCRdb's version includes in-frame clones alone and lacks a portion of them. Of some 78,000 clones in the sample, around 80% were seen once. Material: peripheral blood. These receptors came from a man aged 55 to 70 with active or convalescent COVID-19. Each CDR3 is given with its conserved first and last residue. The order of the fields is clone size, D gene, V gene, J gene, CDR3 DNA, CDR3 protein. D genes are given only for firm matches. Size values are once, few and many counts, or a class for expanded clones, and some rows have none.

>-|-|TRBV6-6|TRBJ1-1
TGTGCCAGCAGTTCGAGGGCCACCGGGAACACTGAAGCTTTCTTT
CASSSRATGNTEAFF
>-|-|TRBV27|TRBJ1-1
TGTGCCAGCAGATCCGTCCCCGCAGGCATGAACACTGAAGCTTTCTTT
CASRSVPAGMNTEAFF
>-|-|TRBV6-5|TRBJ1-2
TGTGCCAGCAGAGGGGACTATGGCTACACCTTC
CASRGDYGYTF
>-|-|TRBV5-1|TRBJ1-1
TGCGCCAGCAGCTTGTATCAGGGATCAATGAACACTGAAGCTTTCTTT
CASSLYQGSMNTEAFF
>-|-|TRBV19|TRBJ2-3
TGTGCCAGTAGTATTGGACAGATAGATACGCAGTATTTT
CASSIGQIDTQYF
>-|-|TRBV3-1/TRBV3-2|TRBJ2-1
TGTGCCAGCAGCCCTACTCTAGGGGCTCTCAATGAGCAGTTCTTC
CASSPTLGALNEQFF
>-|-|TRBV5-6|TRBJ2-5
TGTGCCAGCAGCTTGATAGACGGGGTAGAGACCCAGTACTTC
CASSLIDGVETQYF
>-|TRBD1|TRBV19|TRBJ1-1
TGTGCCAGTAATACAGGGGGAATCGGCACTGAAGCTTTCTTT
CASNTGGIGTEAFF
>-|TRBD1|TRBV19|TRBJ2-7
TGTGCCAGTAGTCCAGGGACAGGACCCTACGAGCAGTACTTC
CASSPGTGPYEQYF
>-|-|TRBV19|TRBJ2-7
TGTGCCAGTAGTTTCGGGTCGCCCGAGGTTTACGAGCAGTACTTC
CASSFGSPEVYEQYF
>-|-|TRBV27|TRBJ2-1
TGTGCCTCCGGCGGACTTAATGAGCAGTTCTTC
CASGGLNEQFF
>-|-|TRBV19|TRBJ1-2
TGTGCCAGTACCTCCCCTTCCGCGGTCGGCTATGGCTACACCTTC
CASTSPSAVGYGYTF
>-|TRBD2|TRBV7-2|TRBJ2-2
TGTGCCAGCAGCTTAGTGCTAGCGGGGGGAAACGTGGAGCTGTTTTTT
CASSLVLAGGNVELFF
>-|-|TRBV7-9|TRBJ2-5
TGTGCCAGCAGTCTAGGGGATTGGAGTGAGACCCAGTACTTC
CASSLGDWSETQYF
>-|TRBD1|TRBV7-8|TRBJ1-5
TGTGCCAGCAGCACGGACAGGAATCAGCCCCAGCATTTT
CASSTDRNQPQHF
>-|-|TRBV27|TRBJ2-7
TGTGCCAGCAGTAGACAGGAGATCTACGAGCAGTACTTC
CASSRQEIYEQYF
>-|TRBD1|TRBV5-6|TRBJ2-7
TGTGCCAGCAGCGCAGGGACAGGGGGACACTACGAGCAGTACTTC
CASSAGTGGHYEQYF
>once|-|TRBV19|TRBJ2-1
TGTGCCAGTAGTATCAGAGCGGGCAGCCCTAGGGTAACCTACAATGAGCAGTTCTTC
CASSIRAGSPRVTYNEQFF
>once|-|TRBV4-3|TRBJ1-1
TGCGCCAGCAGCCAAGATCCAATGGCAGTTACTGAAGCTTTCTTT
CASSQDPMAVTEAFF
>-|-|TRBV6-5|TRBJ1-1
TGTGCCAGCACCCCCCCCGCAGGGGCTGAAGCTTTCTTT
CASTPPAGAEAFF
>-|-|TRBV23-1|TRBJ1-1
TGCGCCAGCAGTCAATCGAGAAATGGGAGGGGGGGCCGAAACACTGAAGCTTTCTTT
CASSQSRNGRGGRNTEAFF
>-|-|TRBV11-3|TRBJ1-1
TGTGCCAGCAGCTTACAACCGGGGAATGAAGCTTTCTTT
CASSLQPGNEAFF
>-|-|TRBV6-2/TRBV6-3|TRBJ1-6
TGTGCCAGCAGTGGCCACGCAGGGAACGAAACACCCCTCCACTTT
CASSGHAGNETPLHF
>-|-|TRBV12-5|TRBJ2-7
TGTGCTAGTGGTTTGGTACCGGGGGAAACCTACGAGCAGTACTTC
CASGLVPGETYEQYF
>-|-|TRBV19|TRBJ2-7
TGTGCCAGTAGTATACTAGCGCAGACCTACGAGCAGTACTTC
CASSILAQTYEQYF
>once|TRBD1|TRBV10-3|TRBJ1-2
TGTGCCATCAGTGTGACAGGGGGAGGCTACACCTTC
CAISVTGGGYTF
>-|TRBD1|TRBV6-6|TRBJ1-2
TGTGCCAGCAGCCCGGACAGGAACTATGGCTACACCTTC
CASSPDRNYGYTF
>-|TRBD2|TRBV7-2|TRBJ2-7
TGTGCCAGCAGCTTAGCAGTACTAGCGGCTGCCGAGCAGTACTTC
CASSLAVLAAAEQYF
>-|-|TRBV5-4|TRBJ2-2
TGTGCCAGCAGCTTTGGGACAAACACCGGGGAGCTGTTTTTT
CASSFGTNTGELFF
>-|-|TRBV4-2|TRBJ1-2
TGTGCCAGCAGCCGACAGGCCGAGAATGGCTACACCTTC
CASSRQAENGYTF
>once|-|TRBV24-1|TRBJ1-6
TGTGCCACCAGTGACCCCGTCCCTAGCAATTCACCCCTCCACTTT
CATSDPVPSNSPLHF
>-|-|TRBV6-5|TRBJ2-5
TGTGCCAGCAGTCCTCGACAGGCTCAAGAGACCCAGTACTTC
CASSPRQAQETQYF
>-|-|TRBV7-2|TRBJ2-5
TGTGCCAGCAGCTTACTGAGCAGGGGAGCGGAGACCCAGTACTTC
CASSLLSRGAETQYF
>-|-|TRBV6-5|TRBJ2-7
TGTGCCATCTCTACCCCTCTCTACGAGCAGTACTTC
CAISTPLYEQYF
>-|TRBD1|TRBV19|TRBJ1-2
TGTGCCAGTAGTGTGGACAGGGGAGACGGCTACACCTTC
CASSVDRGDGYTF
>-|-|TRBV7-2|TRBJ2-2
TGTGCCAGCAGAGGAGCAGAAAACACCGGGGAGCTGTTTTTT
CASRGAENTGELFF
>-|-|TRBV9|TRBJ1-3
TGTGCCAGCAGCAAAACAGGAAGGGTAGCTGGAAACACCATATATTTT
CASSKTGRVAGNTIYF
>-|TRBD1|TRBV9|TRBJ1-1
TGTGCCTCCAGCAGGGGGCAGTTTTACATGAACACTGAAGCTTTCTTT
CASSRGQFYMNTEAFF
>-|-|TRBV27|TRBJ1-1
TGTGCCAGCAGCGATTTTCTCAGGGGGAACACTGAAGCTTTCTTT
CASSDFLRGNTEAFF
>-|-|TRBV18|TRBJ1-1
TGTGCCAGCTCCAAAGAACAAATGAACACTGAAGCTTTCTTT
CASSKEQMNTEAFF
>few|-|TRBV12-5|TRBJ2-7
-
CASGLGMGLLRSYEQYF
>-|TRBD2|TRBV5-1|TRBJ2-2
TGCGCCAGCAGCTTGGCCAGTCTAGCGGGGGCCTCGGGCACCGGGGAGCTGTTTTTT
CASSLASLAGASGTGELFF
>-|TRBD1|TRBV6-1|TRBJ1-2
TGTGCCAGCAGTGAAGCCTCAAGGGACAGGGGTGGCTACACCTTC
CASSEASRDRGGYTF
>-|TRBD2|TRBV18|TRBJ2-3
TGTGCCAGCACGGGGACTAGCGGGGCCTATGTCACAGATACGCAGTATTTT
CASTGTSGAYVTDTQYF
>-|-|TRBV19|TRBJ1-5
TGTGCCAGTAGTCAGGGTCAGTGGGTTCAGCCCCAGCATTTT
CASSQGQWVQPQHF
>-|TRBD1|TRBV7-2|TRBJ1-1
TGTGCCAGCAGCTTAGCGCCGACAGGGGACACTGAAGCTTTCTTT
CASSLAPTGDTEAFF
>-|-|TRBV4-2|TRBJ1-2
TGTGCCAGCAGCCAAGAAGGCCAGGGAATAAACTATGGCTACACCTTC
CASSQEGQGINYGYTF
>once|-|TRBV30|TRBJ2-1
TGTGCCTGGAGGGCGGGACAGAGCTCCTACAATGAGCAGTTCTTC
CAWRAGQSSYNEQFF
>-|TRBD1|TRBV10-2|TRBJ1-6
TGCGCCAGCAAAAAACAGGGGTGGGATAATTCACCCCTCCACTTT
CASKKQGWDNSPLHF